Each of the 29 T cell receptor beta chains below was sequenced from the same sample in a study of beta chain features in type 1 diabetes. What was sequenced were expressed TCRB transcripts, since all of the isolated RNA had been reverse transcribed. Sequencing used immunoSEQ multiplex PCR; TCRdb keeps in-frame clones, though not all of them. The sample has just over 450,000 clones; about 32% are singletons. Sequencing was carried out using naive CD4+ T cells from blood. The origin of the receptors is a man in his late teens or twenties in good health.

J is TRBJ2-3 and V is TRBV7-3; the match to TRBD2 covers 13 bases. Germline V gene sequence: CDR1 SGHTA, CDR2 FQGTGA. V trimming: 5 bases; J trimming: 4 bases; junction bases outside the gene matches: 9. This CDR3 is 17 amino acids long. CDR3 nucleotides: TGTGCCAGCAGCGGCGGACTAGCGGGAGTTTATGCAGATACGCAGTATTTT. This encodes CASSGGLAGVYADTQYF.

V and J are TRBV29-1 and TRBJ2-2; D remains unclear. The germline CDR1 and CDR2 sequences are SQVTM and ANQGSEA. V lost 6 bases to trimming and J lost 7 bases, with 9 bases between them. The CDR3 runs 11 residues. The CDR3 DNA reads TGCAGCGTCCGGTACATCGGGGAGCTGTTTTTT. It translates to CSVRYIGELFF.

V usage is TRBV7-3 and J usage is TRBJ1-1; TRBD1 matches 7 bases. Germline-derived CDR1 and CDR2 are SGHTA and FQGTGA. There are 14 residues in the CDR3. V shed 5 bases and J 4 bases; nucleotides not matched to a gene: 7. The CDR3 reads CASSATGTATEAFF. The CDR3 DNA is TGTGCCAGCAGCGCAACCGGGACAGCCACTGAAGCTTTCTTT. Complete variable domain (other parts from reference TRBV7-3 and TRBJ1-1): GAGVSQTPSNKVTEKGKYVELRCDPISGHTALYWYRQSLGQGPEFLIYFQGTGAADDSGLPNDRFFAVRPEGSVSTLKIQRTERGDSAVYLCASSATGTATEAFFGQGTRLTVV.

The rearrangement joins TRBV29-1 to TRBJ2-2; D gene ambiguous. The V end lost 1 base, the J end lost 8 bases, and 8 bases lay between the germline ends. This CDR3 has 12 amino acids. CDR1 and CDR2 from the germline V gene are SQVTM and ANQGSEA. CDR3 in amino acids: CSVEGPGGELFF. Here the CDR3 DNA reads TGCAGCGTTGAAGGACCTGGTGGGGAGCTGTTTTTT.

CDR3 residues: CASSLGAAHEQFF. The CDR3 nucleotides are TGCGCCAGCAGCTTGGGAGCCGCACATGAGCAGTTCTTC. The V call is TRBV5-1, the J call TRBJ2-1; D call uncertain. Trimming shortened V by 0 bases and J by 8 bases, and 9 bases separated the two germline ends. This CDR3 is 13 amino acids long. The V gene's germline CDR1 is SGHRS and CDR2 YFSETQ.

V gene TRBV18 combines with J gene TRBJ2-7; 9 nucleotides align to TRBD1. The CDR3 is 16 amino acids. After removal of 6 bases from V and 6 bases from J, the junction contained 15 bases not matched to a gene. The V gene's germline CDR1 is KGHSH and CDR2 LQKENI. The CDR3 loop is CASSQQTGTGRLEQYF. CDR3 DNA sequence: TGTGCCAGCTCGCAACAGACGGGGACAGGGCGTCTCGAGCAGTACTTC.

The chain joins TRBV29-1 to TRBJ2-4, with D maybe TRBD1 (5 bases). CDR1 and CDR2 (germline): SQVTM, ANQGSEA. The CDR3 consists of 17 residues. The ends were cut back, 0 bases at V and 0 bases at J, with 15 bases in the middle. In nucleotides, the CDR3 is TGCAGCGTTGAAGATCTGGGCTGGGGCATAGCCAAAAACATTCAGTACTTC. Protein product: CSVEDLGWGIAKNIQYF.

The V call is TRBV2, the J call TRBJ2-7; 8 nucleotides align to TRBD1. From germline, CDR1 is SNHLY and CDR2 FYNNEI. This CDR3 region has 14 residues. J gave up 3 bases and V 3 bases, and 4 bases lay outside the gene matches. The CDR3 is CASSEQGAFYEQYF. The CDR3 DNA sequence: TGTGCCAGCAGTGAGCAGGGGGCCTTCTACGAGCAGTACTTC.

This clone was seen only a few times. This chain links TRBV30 with TRBJ2-7, with D perhaps given as TRBD1 or TRBD2 (5 bases each). The CDR3 contains 13 residues. Looked up from germline, CDR1 is GTSNPN and CDR2 is SVGIG (reference sequence). The ends were cut back, 5 bases at V and 6 bases at J, with 17 bases in the middle. CDR3 region: CAWGRASGTEQYF. The CDR3 nucleotides are TGTGCCTGGGGAAGAGCATCAGGGACCGAGCAGTACTTC. The full variable domain, its missing parts supplied by reference TRBV30 and TRBJ2-7, is SQTIHQWPATLVQPVGSPLSLECTVEGTSNPNLYWYRQAAGRGLQLLFYSVGIGQISSEVPQNLSASRPQDRQFILSSKKLLLSDSGFYLCAWGRASGTEQYFGPGTRLTVT.

The chain couples TRBV2 to TRBJ1-2; possibly TRBD1 for D (6 bases). The CDR3 runs to 13 residues. Germline V gene sequence: CDR1 SNHLY, CDR2 FYNNEI. V lost 6 bases, J lost 7 bases, and 15 bases lay in between. The CDR3 DNA is TGTGCCAGCAGGGGGAGCAGGGGTAGTGGCTACACCTTC. Translation: CASRGSRGSGYTF.

This clone appeared a few times. This sequence joins TRBV30 and TRBJ2-7; D perhaps matches TRBD1 (6 bases). V was clipped by 0 bases and J by 8 bases, with 8 bases between them. This CDR3 is built from 11 residues. CDR1 and CDR2 (germline): GTSNPN, SVGIG (reference sequence). The CDR3 is CAWSVGGQQYF. The DNA for the CDR3 is TGTGCCTGGAGTGTAGGGGGACAGCAGTACTTC. Full variable domain (outside the CDR3, taken from reference TRBV30 and TRBJ2-7): SQTIHQWPATLVQPVGSPLSLECTVEGTSNPNLYWYRQAAGRGLQLLFYSVGIGQISSEVPQNLSASRPQDRQFILSSKKLLLSDSGFYLCAWSVGGQQYFGPGTRLTVT.

This clone was detected only a few times. The rearrangement joins TRBV18 to TRBJ1-2; perhaps TRBD1 as D (5 bases). Germline lookup yields CDR1 KGHSH and CDR2 LQKENI. This CDR3 is 16 amino acids long. V lost 2 bases to trimming and J lost 2 bases, with 15 bases between them. This CDR3 is CASSPFQGTDNYGYTF. CDR3 nucleotide sequence: TGTGCCAGCTCACCATTCCAGGGTACGGACAACTATGGCTACACCTTC. The whole variable domain, remainder taken from reference TRBV18 and TRBJ1-2, is NAGVMQNPRHLVRRRGQEARLRCSPMKGHSHVYWYRQLPEEGLKFMVYLQKENIIDESGMPKERFSAEFPKEGPSILRIQQVVRGDSAAYFCASSPFQGTDNYGYTFGSGTRLTVV.

This chain links TRBV7-9 with TRBJ1-4; unclear D gene. The CDR3 spans 13 residues. Germline CDR1 and CDR2: SEHNR and FQNEAQ (reference sequence). V was trimmed by 5 bases and J by 4 bases, leaving 8 bases between them. The CDR3 DNA reads TGTGCCAGCAGCCCTGACCGTAATGAAAAACTGTTTTTT. The encoded protein is CASSPDRNEKLFF.

The chain has TRBV7-2 and TRBJ2-1; 8 positions agree with TRBD2. J gave up 0 bases and V 5 bases, and 6 bases lay outside the gene matches. There are 16 residues in the CDR3. Per the germline V gene, CDR1 is SGHTA and CDR2 is FQGNSA. As DNA, the CDR3 is TGTGCCAGCAGCGCACTAGCGGCCAGCTCCTACAATGAGCAGTTCTTC. Protein sequence: CASSALAASSYNEQFF. The whole variable domain, filled in from reference TRBV7-2 and TRBJ2-1, reads GAGVSQSPSNKVTEKGKDVELRCDPISGHTALYWYRQSLGQGLEFLIYFQGNSAPDKSGLPSDRFSAERTGGSVSTLTIQRTQQEDSAVYLCASSALAASSYNEQFFGPGTRLTVL.

The rearrangement joins TRBV29-1 to TRBJ2-3; tentative D call: TRBD1 (5 bases). V gave up 4 bases and J gave up 2 bases, with 7 bases separating them. This CDR3 spans 12 amino acids. Germline V gives CDR1 SQVTM, CDR2 ANQGSEA. This CDR3 reads CSVGQNTDTQYF. CDR3 DNA sequence: TGCAGCGTTGGACAGAACACAGATACGCAGTATTTT.

This clone was seen a handful of times. J is TRBJ2-3 and V is TRBV9; no clear D. The ends were cut back, 3 bases at V and 6 bases at J, with 8 bases in the middle. The germline gives CDR1 SGDLS, CDR2 YYNGEE. The CDR3 consists of 12 residues. This CDR3 is CASSGVSDTQYF. In DNA form, the CDR3 reads TGTGCCAGCAGCGGTGTATCGGATACGCAGTATTTT.

V gene TRBV5-1 combines with J gene TRBJ2-7; D gene unclear. Germline V gene data show CDR1 as SGHRS and CDR2 as YFSETQ. This CDR3 has 13 amino acids. V was trimmed by 4 bases and J by 0 bases, leaving 8 bases between them. The CDR3 spells CASSLSASYEQYF. The CDR3 DNA sequence: TGCGCCAGCAGCCTAAGCGCCTCCTACGAGCAGTACTTC.

This clone was observed once. The rearrangement links TRBV7-9 to TRBJ2-5; D may be TRBD1 (6 bases). V shed 4 bases and J shed 1 base, with 10 bases lying between them. CDR3 length equals 14 residues. Germline CDR1 reads SEHNR; CDR2 reads FQNEAQ (reference sequence). CDR3 residues: CASSSWTAQETQYF. The CDR3 DNA follows: TGTGCCAGCAGCTCGTGGACAGCCCAAGAGACCCAGTACTTC. Based on the CDR3 plus reference TRBV7-9 and TRBJ2-5, the full variable domain is DTGVSQNPRHKITKRGQNVTFRCDPISEHNRLYWYRQTLGQGPEFLTYFQNEAQLEKSRLLSDRFSAERPKGSFSTLEIQRTEQGDSAMYLCASSSWTAQETQYFGPGTRLLVL.

This clone appeared a few times. The J gene is TRBJ2-7, the V gene TRBV19; tentatively, D is TRBD1 (6 bases). This CDR3 has 13 residues. Germline V gene data show CDR1 as LNHDA and CDR2 as SQIVND (reference sequence). V lost 5 bases, J lost 6 bases, and 14 bases lay in between. CDR3 bases: TGTGCCAGTAGTTTCCCAGGACAGCGCGAGCAGTACTTC. Its translation: CASSFPGQREQYF.

This clone has more than one count but fewer than ten. The chain combines TRBV29-1 with TRBJ1-1, with D tentatively TRBD1 (5 bases). This CDR3 has 14 amino acids. From germline, CDR1 is SQVTM and CDR2 ANQGSEA. With 4 bases removed from V and 0 bases from J, the gap between germline ends came to 12 bases. The CDR3, as DNA: TGCAGCGTTGGCTTCCAGGGTTTGAACACTGAAGCTTTCTTT. This translates into CSVGFQGLNTEAFF.

About this clone: The same CDR3 is also encoded by other DNA sequences in this sample. This rearrangement joins TRBV30 to TRBJ1-2; no firm D call. V was pared by 0 bases and J by 4 bases, with 3 bases between. This CDR3 is 11 amino acids long. The germline V gene encodes CDR1 GTSNPN and CDR2 SVGIG (reference sequence). The DNA for the CDR3 is TGTGCCTGGAGTGTACTCTATGGCTACACCTTC. This sequence encodes CAWSVLYGYTF.

The genes are TRBV5-6 and TRBJ2-7, with D possibly TRBD1 on 6 matching bases. The V and J ends lost 7 bases and 3 bases respectively, with 14 bases between them. CDR1 and CDR2 (germline): SGHDT, YYEEEE. The CDR3 runs to 13 residues. CDR3 sequence: CASLQGNSYEQYF. CDR3 coding DNA: TGTGCCAGCCTACAGGGAAACAGCTACGAGCAGTACTTC. Using reference TRBV5-6 and TRBJ2-7 for the parts outside the CDR3, the full variable domain is DAGVTQSPTHLIKTRGQQVTLRCSPKSGHDTVSWYQQALGQGPQFIFQYYEEEERQRGNFPDRFSGHQFPNYSSELNVNALLLGDSALYLCASLQGNSYEQYFGPGTRLTVT.

V usage is TRBV7-2 and J usage is TRBJ2-1, with D hard to call. Germline V gene lookup returns CDR1 SGHTA and CDR2 FQGNSA. The CDR3 spans 12 residues. V lost 3 bases and J 3 bases, leaving 3 bases between the germline ends. The CDR3 region has the DNA TGTGCCAGCAGCTTTAACTACAATGAGCAGTTCTTC. It translates to CASSFNYNEQFF.

This clone was detected only a few times. The rearrangement links TRBV10-3 to TRBJ2-1; 13 positions agree with TRBD2. The CDR3 covers 15 residues. V shed 4 bases, J shed 6 bases, and the junction held 3 bases outside the gene matches. Germline loops: CDR1 ENHRY, CDR2 SYGVKD. CDR3 region: CAISGGLAGFNEQFF. CDR3 nucleotide sequence: TGTGCCATCAGTGGGGGACTAGCGGGGTTCAATGAGCAGTTCTTC.

For the CDR3, the DNA is TGTGCCAGCAGCTTTGGGGGGGCTGGCGAGCAGTACTTC. Translation: CASSFGGAGEQYF. The chain couples TRBV5-6 to TRBJ2-7, with TRBD2 as a possible D gene (7 bases). Germline lookup yields CDR1 SGHDT and CDR2 YYEEEE. The CDR3 totals 13 residues. The ends were cut back, 2 bases at V and 6 bases at J, with 12 bases in the middle.

The chain has TRBV7-9 and TRBJ1-5; 8 bases are shared with TRBD1. This CDR3 has 15 residues. V was clipped by 1 base and J by 7 bases; unmatched bases: 6. The germline CDR1 and CDR2 sequences are SEHNR and FQNEAQ (reference sequence). This CDR3 is CASSLDWTGNQPQHF. CDR3 bases: TGTGCCAGCAGCTTAGACTGGACAGGGAACCAGCCCCAGCATTTT.

The chain combines TRBV29-1 with TRBJ2-7; 8 bases align to TRBD2. Trimming cost V 5 bases and J 3 bases; bases outside gene matches: 12. Germline CDR1 SQVTM, CDR2 ANQGSEA. The length of the CDR3 is 15 residues. CDR3 DNA sequence: TGCAGCGTTAAAATGGGGACTAGTTCTTACTACGAGCAGTACTTC. The encoded protein is CSVKMGTSSYYEQYF.

This clone was observed a handful of times. The V call is TRBV7-2, the J call TRBJ1-4, with a weak D call TRBD1 (6 bases). Germline assignment: CDR1 SGHTA and CDR2 FQGNSA. The CDR3 covers 13 residues. Trimming took off 5 bases at V and 8 bases at J, with 12 bases between the two ends. The DNA of the CDR3 is TGTGCCAGCAGCCGAGGACAGACGGAAAAACTGTTTTTT. Residues: CASSRGQTEKLFF.

This chain uses TRBV15 with TRBJ2-4; 8 bases align to TRBD1. V shed 3 bases and J 3 bases; nucleotides not matched to a gene: 7. The CDR3 runs 16 residues. Germline V lookup: CDR1 LNHNV, CDR2 YYDKDF (reference sequence). Written as DNA, the CDR3 is TGTGCCACCAGCAGCCGACAGGGGTCTGGCAAAAACATTCAGTACTTC. The encoded protein is CATSSRQGSGKNIQYF.